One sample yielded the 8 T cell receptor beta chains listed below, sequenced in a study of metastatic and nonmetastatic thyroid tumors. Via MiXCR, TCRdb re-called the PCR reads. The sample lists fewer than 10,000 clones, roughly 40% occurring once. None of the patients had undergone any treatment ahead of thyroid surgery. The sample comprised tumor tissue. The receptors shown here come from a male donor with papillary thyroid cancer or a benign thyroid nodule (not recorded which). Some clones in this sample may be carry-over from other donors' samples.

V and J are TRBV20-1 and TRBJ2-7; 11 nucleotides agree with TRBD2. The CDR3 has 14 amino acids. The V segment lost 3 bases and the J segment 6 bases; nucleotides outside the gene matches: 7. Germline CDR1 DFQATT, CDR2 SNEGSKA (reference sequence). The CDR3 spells CSARPTSGRGEQYF. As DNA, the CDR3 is TGCAGTGCTAGGCCTACTAGCGGGAGAGGCGAGCAGTACTTC.

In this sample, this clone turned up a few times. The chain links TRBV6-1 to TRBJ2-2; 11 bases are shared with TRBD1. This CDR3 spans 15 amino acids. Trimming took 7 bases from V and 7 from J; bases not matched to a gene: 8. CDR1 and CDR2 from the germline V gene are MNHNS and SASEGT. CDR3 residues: CASTDLGQGVGELFF. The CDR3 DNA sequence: TGTGCCAGCACCGACTTGGGACAGGGGGTCGGGGAGCTGTTTTTT.

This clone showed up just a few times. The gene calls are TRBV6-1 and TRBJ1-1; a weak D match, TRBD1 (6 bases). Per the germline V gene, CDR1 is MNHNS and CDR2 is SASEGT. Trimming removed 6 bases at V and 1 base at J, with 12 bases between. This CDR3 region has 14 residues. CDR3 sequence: CASRLTGENTEAFF. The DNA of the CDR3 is TGTGCCAGCAGGCTGACAGGAGAGAACACTGAAGCTTTCTTT.

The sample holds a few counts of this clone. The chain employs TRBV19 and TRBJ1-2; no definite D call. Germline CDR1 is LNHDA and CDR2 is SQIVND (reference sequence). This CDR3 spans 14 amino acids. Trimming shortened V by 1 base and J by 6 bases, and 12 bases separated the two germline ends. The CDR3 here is CASSIARLEHGYTF. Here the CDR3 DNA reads TGTGCCAGTAGTATAGCGAGGTTGGAGCATGGCTACACCTTC.

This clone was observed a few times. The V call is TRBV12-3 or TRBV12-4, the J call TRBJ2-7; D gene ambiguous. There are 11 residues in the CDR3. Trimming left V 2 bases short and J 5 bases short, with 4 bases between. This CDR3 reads CASSLSHEQYF. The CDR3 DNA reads TGTGCCAGCAGTTTAAGCCACGAGCAGTACTTC.

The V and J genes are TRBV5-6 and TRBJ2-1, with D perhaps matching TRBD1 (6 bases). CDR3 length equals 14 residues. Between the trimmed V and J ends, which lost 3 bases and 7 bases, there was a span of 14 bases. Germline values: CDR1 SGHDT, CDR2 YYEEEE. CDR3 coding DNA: TGTGCCAGCAGCTCTACACAGGGTAGAAATGAGCAGTTCTTC. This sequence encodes CASSSTQGRNEQFF. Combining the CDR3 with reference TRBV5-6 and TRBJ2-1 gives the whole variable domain DAGVTQSPTHLIKTRGQQVTLRCSPKSGHDTVSWYQQALGQGPQFIFQYYEEEERQRGNFPDRFSGHQFPNYSSELNVNALLLGDSALYLCASSSTQGRNEQFFGPGTRLTVL.

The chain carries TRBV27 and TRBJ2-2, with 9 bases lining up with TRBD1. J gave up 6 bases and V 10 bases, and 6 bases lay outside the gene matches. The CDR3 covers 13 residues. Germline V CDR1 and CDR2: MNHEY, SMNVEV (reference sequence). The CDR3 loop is CATATGGSGELFF. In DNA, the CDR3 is TGTGCCACAGCGACAGGGGGGTCCGGGGAGCTGTTTTTT.

Here the CDR3 reads CSARMGLAGVLSYNEQFF. The CDR3 DNA reads TGCAGTGCTAGAATGGGACTAGCGGGAGTTCTCTCCTACAATGAGCAGTTCTTC. This rearrangement joins TRBV20-1 to TRBJ2-1; TRBD2 matches at 14 bases. Looked up from germline, CDR1 is DFQATT and CDR2 is SNEGSKA (reference sequence). The V segment lost 2 bases and the J segment 0 bases; nucleotides outside the gene matches: 6. The CDR3 contains 18 residues.